The 12 T cell receptor beta chains below were found in one sample sequenced in a study of cytomegalovirus exposure and HLA in healthy donors. 60 Vbeta and 13 Jbeta primers were used in PCR. Some clones are missing from TCRdb's copy, which holds only in-frame ones; the method was immunoSEQ multiplex PCR. This table has 150,000 to 200,000 clones, around 81% appearing once. Sequencing was carried out using PBMCs. These receptors were collected from a woman in her twenties or thirties in good health and CMV-seronegative.

This chain joins TRBV15 and TRBJ2-3; maybe TRBD1 (5 bases). Germline values: CDR1 LNHNV, CDR2 YYDKDF (reference sequence). The V end lost 6 bases, the J end lost 2 bases, and 12 bases lay between the germline ends. The CDR3 runs 14 residues. The CDR3 DNA sequence: TGTGCCACCAGTCTTCCCGGACACACAGATACGCAGTATTTT. Its translation: CATSLPGHTDTQYF.

The chain joins TRBV7-2 to TRBJ2-1, with 10 bases lining up with TRBD2. The CDR3 extends over 15 amino acids. V lost 3 bases to trimming and J lost 7 bases; unmatched junction nucleotides: 6. The V gene's germline CDR1 is SGHTA and CDR2 FQGNSA. For the CDR3, the DNA is TGTGCCAGCAGCTTCCTGAGCGGGGGGGGAAATGAGCAGTTCTTC. Translating gives CASSFLSGGGNEQFF.

This chain uses TRBV27 with TRBJ2-2; TRBD1 matches 7 bases. Losses at the gene ends were 9 bases for V and 1 base for J; bases not matched to a gene: 5. This CDR3 has 14 residues. Germline-derived CDR1 and CDR2 are MNHEY and SMNVEV (reference sequence). CDR3 sequence: CASKRDRNTGELFF. The CDR3 coding sequence is TGTGCCAGTAAACGGGACAGGAACACCGGGGAGCTGTTTTTT.

This chain links TRBV28 with TRBJ2-5; 7 bases fit TRBD1. The CDR3 runs to 13 residues. After removal of 5 bases from V and 2 bases from J, the junction contained 2 bases not matched to a gene. Germline assignment: CDR1 MDHEN and CDR2 SYDVKM. The CDR3 here is CASSEGAQETQYF. CDR3 in DNA: TGTGCCAGCAGTGAGGGGGCACAAGAGACCCAGTACTTC.

CDR3 residues: CASGGDGRNEQFF. The CDR3 DNA is TGTGCCAGCGGGGGGGACGGACGAAATGAGCAGTTCTTC. The chain joins TRBV6-1 to TRBJ2-1, with 7 positions matching TRBD2. V lost 8 bases and J lost 7; bases outside the gene matches: 8. CDR1 is MNHNS and CDR2 is SASEGT in the germline V gene. This CDR3 comprises 13 residues.

The chain combines TRBV29-1 with TRBJ1-1; maybe TRBD1 (6 bases). Germline assignment: CDR1 SQVTM and CDR2 ANQGSEA. Trimming took 0 bases from V and 6 from J, leaving 14 bases between them. This CDR3 comprises 14 residues. In DNA form, the CDR3 reads TGCAGCGTTGAAGATCGGGGGGCGAGCGCTGAAGCTTTCTTT. Protein product: CSVEDRGASAEAFF. The entire variable domain, with the rest obtained from reference TRBV29-1 and TRBJ1-1, is as follows: SAVISQKPSRDICQRGTSLTIQCQVDSQVTMMFWYRQQPGQSLTLIATANQGSEATYESGFVIDKFPISRPNLTFSTLTVSNMSPEDSSIYLCSVEDRGASAEAFFGQGTRLTVV.

The CDR3, as DNA: TGTGCCAGCAGTGGGGAGACAGGATACGAAAAACTGTTTTTT. It translates to CASSGETGYEKLFF. The V and J genes are TRBV6-5 and TRBJ1-4; D may be TRBD1 (6 bases). Germline V gene lookup returns CDR1 MNHEY and CDR2 SVGAGI. V was cut by 5 bases and J by 8 bases, with 15 bases left in between. The CDR3 has 14 amino acids.

The table lists this clone with a count of one. CDR3 in DNA: TGTGCCAGCACCATCAGGACTAGCGGGATCTACGAGCAGTACTTC. Amino acids: CASTIRTSGIYEQYF. This chain uses TRBV2 with TRBJ2-7, with 12 bases that match TRBD2. V was clipped by 7 bases and J by 3 bases; unmatched bases: 7. The germline V gene has CDR1 SNHLY and CDR2 FYNNEI. The CDR3 is 15 residues long.

This chain connects TRBV5-1 to TRBJ2-2; 9 bases agree with TRBD1. V was clipped by 0 bases and J by 1 base; unmatched bases: 7. In germline, CDR1 is SGHRS, CDR2 YFSETQ. This CDR3 is 18 amino acids long. The CDR3 bases are TGCGCCAGCAGCTTGGTTCGCGTGGGACAGGGGAACACCGGGGAGCTGTTTTTT. Its protein product is CASSLVRVGQGNTGELFF.

The J gene is TRBJ2-5, the V gene TRBV11-3; TRBD2 is a possible D gene (6 bases). The germline V gene has CDR1 SGHNT and CDR2 YENEEA. The CDR3 has 14 amino acids. Trimming pared 1 base from V and 7 bases from J, leaving 13 bases between. CDR3 protein: CASSLGGVSWTQYF. CDR3 coding DNA: TGTGCCAGCAGCTTAGGCGGGGTATCGTGGACCCAGTACTTC.

The V call is TRBV28, the J call TRBJ1-2; 9 bases match TRBD1. V lost 3 bases and J lost 4; bases outside the gene matches: 6. The CDR3 runs to 15 residues. Germline V gene data show CDR1 as MDHEN and CDR2 as SYDVKM. CDR3 nucleotides: TGTGCCAGCAGTTTCATAACAGGGGGCCCCTATGGCTACACCTTC. As protein: CASSFITGGPYGYTF.

The rearrangement uses TRBV4-3 and TRBJ2-7, with 7 bases fitting TRBD1. CDR1 and CDR2 from the germline V gene are LGHNA and YSLEER. Germline trimming cut 3 bases from V and 4 bases from J; bases unmatched to any gene: 15. The CDR3 sequence is 17 residues long. CDR3: CASSHRQLTGIGYEQYF. As DNA, the CDR3 is TGCGCCAGCAGCCACAGGCAATTGACAGGGATCGGGTACGAGCAGTACTTC.